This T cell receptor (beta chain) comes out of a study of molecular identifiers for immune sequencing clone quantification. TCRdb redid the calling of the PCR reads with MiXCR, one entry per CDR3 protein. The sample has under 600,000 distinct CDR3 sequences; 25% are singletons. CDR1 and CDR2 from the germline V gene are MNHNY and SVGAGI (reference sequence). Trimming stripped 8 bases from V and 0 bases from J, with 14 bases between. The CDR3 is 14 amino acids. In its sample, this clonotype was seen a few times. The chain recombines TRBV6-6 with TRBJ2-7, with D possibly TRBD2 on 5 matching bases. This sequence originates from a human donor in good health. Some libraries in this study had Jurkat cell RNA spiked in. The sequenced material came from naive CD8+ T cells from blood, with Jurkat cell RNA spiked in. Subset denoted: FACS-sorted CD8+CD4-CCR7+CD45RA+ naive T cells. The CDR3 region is CASATPGFSYEQYF. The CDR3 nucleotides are TGTGCCAGCGCAACTCCGGGATTCTCCTACGAGCAGTACTTC.